Listed below are T cell receptor beta chains from one sample, sequenced in a study of blood T cells in healthy people across ages. Using its own MiXCR run on the 5' RACE reads, TCRdb lists one record per CDR3 protein. The data show roughly 790,000 distinct CDR3 sequences, with around 46% seen just once and 20% to 25% held by the top ten. Sequencing input: blood. The receptor source for this set is a woman aged 55-69 years in good health. The CDR3 runs from the conserved cysteine through the conserved F or W. The order of the fields is D gene, CDR3 length, V gene, clone size, J gene, CDR3 protein, CDR3 DNA. The D gene is left open where the match is weak. Expanded clones get a size class; other rows say once, few or many, or leave the size out.

d_call: .
cdr3_length: 12
v_call: TRBV20-1
clone_size: few
j_call: TRBJ1-1
cdr3_aa: CSAPEQNTEAFF
cdr3_nt: TGCAGTGCCCCAGAGCAGAACACTGAAGCTTTCTTT

d_call: .
cdr3_length: 14
v_call: TRBV29-1
clone_size: .
j_call: TRBJ2-7
cdr3_aa: CSVGGGDIYYEQYF
cdr3_nt: TGCAGCGTTGGAGGGGGGGACATTTACTACGAGCAGTACTTC

d_call: .
cdr3_length: 11
v_call: TRBV7-9
clone_size: many
j_call: TRBJ2-3
cdr3_aa: CASSFTDTQYF
cdr3_nt: TGTGCCAGCAGCTTCACAGATACGCAGTATTTT

d_call: .
cdr3_length: 11
v_call: TRBV20-1
clone_size: few
j_call: TRBJ2-5
cdr3_aa: CSAGAAKTQYF
cdr3_nt: TGCAGTGCTGGGGCAGCGAAGACCCAGTACTTC

d_call: .
cdr3_length: 15
v_call: TRBV6-1
clone_size: few
j_call: TRBJ2-1
cdr3_aa: CASSITGGVGNEQFF
cdr3_nt: TGTGCCAGCAGTATTACAGGCGGCGTTGGTAATGAGCAGTTCTTC

d_call: .
cdr3_length: 15
v_call: TRBV7-3
clone_size: few
j_call: TRBJ2-7
cdr3_aa: CASSLTQGARYEQYF
cdr3_nt: TGTGCCAGCAGCTTAACTCAAGGGGCGCGGTACGAGCAGTACTTC

d_call: TRBD1
cdr3_length: 16
v_call: TRBV5-1
clone_size: .
j_call: TRBJ1-1
cdr3_aa: CASSLGLEGTETEAFF
cdr3_nt: TGCGCCAGCAGCTTGGGTTTGGAGGGGACAGAAACTGAAGCTTTCTTT

d_call: .
cdr3_length: 16
v_call: TRBV2
clone_size: .
j_call: TRBJ1-6
cdr3_aa: CASSERIGGGGSPLHF
cdr3_nt: TGTGCCAGCAGTGAAAGGATAGGCGGCGGTGGATCACCCCTCCACTTT

d_call: TRBD2
cdr3_length: 17
v_call: TRBV3-1
clone_size: few
j_call: TRBJ2-5
cdr3_aa: CASSQRGLAGPLREQYF
cdr3_nt: TGTGCCAGCAGCCAAAGGGGCCTGGCGGGTCCCTTGCGGGAGCAGTACTTC

d_call: TRBD1
cdr3_length: 15
v_call: TRBV24-1
clone_size: .
j_call: TRBJ2-1
cdr3_aa: CATSDPGQGRCEQFF
cdr3_nt: TGTGCCACCAGTGACCCCGGACAGGGGCGGTGTGAGCAGTTCTTC

d_call: .
cdr3_length: 13
v_call: TRBV20-1
clone_size: .
j_call: TRBJ2-1
cdr3_aa: CSAPGVAYNEQFF
cdr3_nt: TGCAGTGCGCCAGGGGTAGCCTACAATGAGCAGTTCTTC

d_call: .
cdr3_length: 14
v_call: TRBV25-1
clone_size: few
j_call: TRBJ2-3
cdr3_aa: CASSAPSQDDTQYF
cdr3_nt: TGTGCCAGCAGTGCTCCGAGTCAGGACGATACGCAGTATTTT

d_call: TRBD2
cdr3_length: 18
v_call: TRBV9
clone_size: .
j_call: TRBJ2-2
cdr3_aa: CASSGRFKREASTGELFF
cdr3_nt: TGTGCCAGCAGCGGGCGATTCAAGCGGGAGGCCTCCACCGGGGAGCTGTTTTTT

d_call: .
cdr3_length: 14
v_call: TRBV3-1
clone_size: .
j_call: TRBJ2-7
cdr3_aa: CASSQEGGEYEQYF
cdr3_nt: TGTGCCAGCAGCCAAGAAGGGGGAGAGTACGAGCAGTACTTC

d_call: TRBD2
cdr3_length: 16
v_call: TRBV9
clone_size: once
j_call: TRBJ2-5
cdr3_aa: CASSSGGLGGRETQYF
cdr3_nt: TGTGCCAGCAGCTCTGGGGGACTAGGTGGAAGAGAGACCCAGTACTTC